This entry lists 22 T cell receptor beta chains sequenced from one sample in a study of naive and memory T cell subsets. Both TRBC1 and TRBC2 were covered by a beta constant-region primer of two equimolar oligonucleotides. TCRdb re-called the UMI-ligation and nested PCR reads through MiXCR, storing one row per CDR3 protein. The data contain around 160,000 distinct CDR3 sequences, about a sixth of them singletons. The sequencing sample was made of naive CD4+ T cells from blood. Receptor source: a human donor in good health.

V usage is TRBV5-1 and J usage is TRBJ2-1; 14 bases are shared with TRBD2. The V gene end was trimmed by 0 bases and the J gene end by 9 bases; junction bases not matched to a gene: 5. CDR3 length: 16 residues. Germline V gene sequence: CDR1 SGHRS, CDR2 YFSETQ. This CDR3 reads CASSLAGTSGSTEQFF. CDR3 sequence (DNA): TGCGCCAGCAGCTTGGCCGGGACTAGCGGGAGTACTGAGCAGTTCTTC. Full variable domain (remainder filled in from reference TRBV5-1 and TRBJ2-1): KAGVTQTPRYLIKTRGQQVTLSCSPISGHRSVSWYQQTPGQGLQFLFEYFSETQRNKGNFPGRFSGRQFSNSRSEMNVSTLELGDSALYLCASSLAGTSGSTEQFFGPGTRLTVL.

This rearrangement joins TRBV10-3 to TRBJ2-5, with no clear D. The V gene lost 4 bases and the J gene lost 5 bases, with 14 bases spanning the gap. CDR1 and CDR2 from the germline V gene are ENHRY and SYGVKD. The CDR3 has 14 residues. The DNA for the CDR3 is TGTGCCATCAGTGTGGCCGACCTGAAGGAGACCCAGTACTTC. Amino acids: CAISVADLKETQYF.

This clonotype was observed a few times. The rearrangement links TRBV29-1 to TRBJ1-1; no reliable D call. Germline V gene sequence: CDR1 SQVTM, CDR2 ANQGSEA. The CDR3 is 13 amino acids. Trimming removed 7 bases from V and 3 bases from J, with 15 bases in between. CDR3 bases: TGCAGCGGCCGACCCCTACGGGACACTGAAGCTTTCTTT. Its translation: CSGRPLRDTEAFF.

This clonotype was seen more than once but under ten times. This sequence joins TRBV28 and TRBJ2-3, with TRBD1 matching over 9 bases. Unmatched junction bases numbered 1, after V lost 0 bases and J lost 3 bases. The CDR3 runs 15 residues. Germline V gives CDR1 MDHEN, CDR2 SYDVKM. The CDR3 nucleotides read TGTGCCAGCAGTTTATGGACAGGGGGTACAGATACGCAGTATTTT. Its protein product is CASSLWTGGTDTQYF.

This clonotype showed up just a few times. The chain carries TRBV24-1 and TRBJ2-2, with TRBD2 matching over 7 bases. The CDR3 totals 16 residues. CDR1 and CDR2 from the germline V gene are KGHDR and SFDVKD. V was pared by 4 bases and J by 0 bases, with 4 bases of the junction left unmatched. The CDR3 DNA reads TGTGCCACCAGTGAGAGCGGGGCCGCGAACACCGGGGAGCTGTTTTTT. Protein product: CATSESGAANTGELFF.

In this sample, this clonotype turned up many times. J is TRBJ2-7 and V is TRBV5-5; TRBD2 agrees at 7 bases. Germline V gene sequence: CDR1 SGHKS, CDR2 YYEKEE (reference sequence). J was trimmed by 5 bases and V by 6 bases; bases with no gene match: 11. The CDR3 covers 14 residues. The CDR3 DNA reads TGTGCCAGCACCAACCTGGGGGGGGGTAACGAGCAGTACTTC. Encoded protein: CASTNLGGGNEQYF.

For the CDR3, the DNA is TGTGCCAGCAGCCGAATCCGGGGGAGAGGTAACGAGCAGTACTTC. Its translation: CASSRIRGRGNEQYF. The chain combines TRBV11-2 with TRBJ2-7; maybe TRBD2 (6 bases). V was clipped by 5 bases and J by 5 bases, with 19 bases between them. Germline values: CDR1 SGHAT, CDR2 FQNNGV. The CDR3 spans 15 residues.

This clonotype was picked up a small number of times. The rearrangement joins TRBV7-9 to TRBJ2-2; 8 bases line up with TRBD2. This CDR3 region has 14 residues. Germline V gene lookup returns CDR1 SEHNR and CDR2 FQNEAQ (reference sequence). This CDR3 is CALPVAGGTGELFF. CDR3 DNA: TGTGCTCTCCCGGTGGCGGGAGGCACCGGGGAGCTGTTTTTT.

The rearrangement uses TRBV20-1 and TRBJ2-1; 11 bases map to TRBD2. The CDR3 length is 13 residues. V lost 7 bases and J lost 5; bases outside the gene matches: 4. Germline V lookup: CDR1 DFQATT, CDR2 SNEGSKA (reference sequence). The CDR3 DNA sequence: TGCAGTGGAGGGGGACTAGCGGACAATGAGCAGTTCTTC. This gives the protein CSGGGLADNEQFF.

This chain joins TRBV4-2 and TRBJ2-5; 9 bases are a match to TRBD2. J gave up 5 bases and V 4 bases, and 11 bases lay outside the gene matches. This CDR3 region has 16 residues. Per the germline V gene, CDR1 is LGHNA and CDR2 is YNFKEQ. CDR3 sequence: CASSLTSGGGGETQYF. Here the CDR3 DNA reads TGTGCCAGCAGCCTGACTAGCGGCGGGGGAGGGGAGACCCAGTACTTC.

CDR3 loop: CSVETKYSDTEAFF. CDR3 DNA sequence: TGCAGCGTTGAAACAAAATACTCCGACACTGAAGCTTTCTTT. The chain recombines TRBV29-1 with TRBJ1-1; no reliable D call. Germline V gene sequence: CDR1 SQVTM, CDR2 ANQGSEA. Trimming shortened V by 2 bases and J by 3 bases, and 13 bases separated the two germline ends. The CDR3 is 14 amino acids. Combining the CDR3 with reference TRBV29-1 and TRBJ1-1 gives the whole variable domain SAVISQKPSRDICQRGTSLTIQCQVDSQVTMMFWYRQQPGQSLTLIATANQGSEATYESGFVIDKFPISRPNLTFSTLTVSNMSPEDSSIYLCSVETKYSDTEAFFGQGTRLTVV.

The chain recombines TRBV18 with TRBJ2-7; 11 nucleotides align to TRBD1. The CDR3 is made up of 14 amino acids. The germline V gene has CDR1 KGHSH and CDR2 LQKENI. V trimming: 2 bases; J trimming: 6 bases; junction bases outside the gene matches: 3. CDR3 region: CASSPGTGGAEQYF. The CDR3 DNA sequence: TGTGCCAGCTCACCAGGGACAGGGGGGGCCGAGCAGTACTTC.

The chain links TRBV2 to TRBJ1-3, with D maybe TRBD1 (6 bases). From germline, CDR1 is SNHLY and CDR2 FYNNEI. The CDR3 has 14 residues. V lost 6 bases, J lost 0 bases, and 9 bases lay in between. CDR3 nucleotides: TGTGCCAGCAGCGCGGACAGCTCTGGAAACACCATATATTTT. Protein: CASSADSSGNTIYF.

This clonotype has just a few counts. J is TRBJ1-5 and V is TRBV7-2; D perhaps matches TRBD1 (5 bases). V was cut by 2 bases and J by 10 bases, with 18 bases left in between. This CDR3 is 15 amino acids long. Per germline, CDR1 SGHTA and CDR2 FQGNSA. This chain's CDR3 is CASSLMVAGTEPQHF. In nucleotides, the CDR3 is TGTGCCAGCAGCTTAATGGTTGCAGGGACTGAACCCCAGCATTTT. The full variable domain, completed using reference TRBV7-2 and TRBJ1-5, is GAGVSQSPSNKVTEKGKDVELRCDPISGHTALYWYRQSLGQGLEFLIYFQGNSAPDKSGLPSDRFSAERTGGSVSTLTIQRTQQEDSAVYLCASSLMVAGTEPQHFGDGTRLSIL.

This clonotype has just a few counts. V gene TRBV10-3 combines with J gene TRBJ2-2, with 9 bases identical to TRBD1. CDR1 ENHRY and CDR2 SYGVKD come from the germline V gene. The ends lost 5 bases at V and 5 bases at J; junction bases unmatched: 9. CDR3 size: 16 residues. The DNA for the CDR3 is TGTGCCATCAGTCCCCGGGACAGGGTTGGAACCGGGGAGCTGTTTTTT. Residues: CAISPRDRVGTGELFF.

In this sample, this clonotype turned up a few times. The V call is TRBV29-1, the J call TRBJ1-2; tentative D call: TRBD1 (5 bases). The CDR3 runs 14 residues. With 3 bases removed from V and 3 bases from J, the gap between germline ends came to 14 bases. CDR1 is SQVTM and CDR2 is ANQGSEA in the germline V gene. The CDR3 spells CSVDIRVGDYGYTF. The CDR3 DNA follows: TGCAGCGTTGATATCAGGGTCGGAGACTATGGCTACACCTTC. The variable domain in full, completed from reference TRBV29-1 and TRBJ1-2, reads SAVISQKPSRDICQRGTSLTIQCQVDSQVTMMFWYRQQPGQSLTLIATANQGSEATYESGFVIDKFPISRPNLTFSTLTVSNMSPEDSSIYLCSVDIRVGDYGYTFGSGTRLTVV.

The chain uses TRBV7-9 and TRBJ2-7; 9 bases fit TRBD1. CDR3 length equals 14 residues. The V gene's germline CDR1 is SEHNR and CDR2 FQNEAQ (reference sequence). J lost 5 bases, V lost 3 bases, and 5 bases had no gene match. This chain's CDR3 is CASSFDRGYDEQYF. The CDR3 bases are TGTGCCAGCAGCTTCGACAGGGGGTACGACGAGCAGTACTTC.

This chain joins TRBV15 and TRBJ2-1; D not certain. Germline CDR1 LNHNV, CDR2 YYDKDF (reference sequence). CDR3 size: 16 residues. The V gene lost 0 bases and the J gene lost 1 base, with 10 bases spanning the gap. The CDR3 nucleotides are TGTGCCACCAGCAGAGATAGGCTACTTTCCTACAATGAGCAGTTCTTC. Translated: CATSRDRLLSYNEQFF.

V usage is TRBV7-8 and J usage is TRBJ2-5, with D hard to call. V shed 2 bases and J shed 0 bases, with 7 bases lying between them. Germline V gene sequence: CDR1 SGHVS, CDR2 FQNEAQ. CDR3 length equals 14 residues. CDR3 bases: TGTGCCAGCAGCTTAATCCCCAACCAAGAGACCCAGTACTTC. Protein: CASSLIPNQETQYF.

The rearrangement links TRBV7-2 to TRBJ2-1; the match to TRBD2 covers 12 bases. The CDR3 runs to 17 residues. The J segment lost 0 bases and the V segment lost 5 bases, leaving 5 bases of the junction unmatched. The V gene's germline CDR1 is SGHTA and CDR2 FQGNSA. CDR3 sequence: CASSPGLAGSSYNEQFF. CDR3 in DNA: TGTGCCAGCAGCCCCGGACTAGCGGGGAGCTCCTACAATGAGCAGTTCTTC.

This sequence joins TRBV7-2 and TRBJ2-7; D is possibly TRBD1 or TRBD2 (5 bases each). Germline CDR1 and CDR2: SGHTA and FQGNSA. The CDR3 totals 14 residues. V dropped 5 bases and J dropped 0 bases, with 11 bases sitting between them. This CDR3 reads CASSRGTSSYEQYF. CDR3 DNA: TGTGCCAGCAGCCGAGGGACCAGCTCCTACGAGCAGTACTTC.

This clonotype has a handful of counts. V is TRBV18 and J is TRBJ2-1, with 14 bases lining up with TRBD2. Germline loops: CDR1 KGHSH, CDR2 LQKENI. CDR3 length: 17 amino acids. V shed 0 bases, J shed 6 bases, and the junction held 4 bases outside the gene matches. CDR3 loop: CASSPPPGLAGANEQFF. The CDR3 region has the DNA TGTGCCAGCTCACCACCCCCGGGACTAGCGGGGGCCAATGAGCAGTTCTTC.